The source of this TCR beta chain is a study of cytomegalovirus exposure and HLA in healthy donors. Broader study findings: Compared with the roughly 670-donor mean, an Asian-associated ancestry cluster reportedly had fewer N-insertions, according to a later analysis. Most TCR sequences were uncommon, yet certain public TCRs appeared in many donors.

About this clone itself: What it recognizes is unknown.

In nominal health when sampled, donors likely had unrecorded immune exposures nonetheless. Trimming removed 4 bases at V and 7 bases at J, with 11 bases between. The CDR3 has 11 residues. Germline CDR1 and CDR2: DFQATT and SNEGSKA (reference sequence). PCR primers comprised 60 Vbeta and 13 Jbeta primers. Here immunoSEQ multiplex PCR was the method, and the copy in TCRdb shows in-frame clones only, minus some. The sample table sets out approximately 80,000 clones. This chain joins TRBV20-1 and TRBJ2-7; D not resolved. This sequence originates from a woman aged 30 to 39 in good health and CMV-seronegative. The source material was PBMCs. The DNA of the CDR3 is TGCAGTGCTACAGGTTCGAGAGAGCAGTACTTC. It codes for CSATGSREQYF.